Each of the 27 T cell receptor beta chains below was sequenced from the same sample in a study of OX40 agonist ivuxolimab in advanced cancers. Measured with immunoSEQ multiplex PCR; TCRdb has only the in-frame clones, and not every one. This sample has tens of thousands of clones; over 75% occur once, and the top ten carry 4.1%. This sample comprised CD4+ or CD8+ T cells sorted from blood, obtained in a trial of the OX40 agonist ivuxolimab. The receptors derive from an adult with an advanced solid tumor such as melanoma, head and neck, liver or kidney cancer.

The CDR3 DNA reads as TGTGCCAGCAGCCCCCAGACCCACACTGAAGCTTTCTTT. This gives the protein CASSPQTHTEAFF. This sequence joins TRBV5-8 and TRBJ1-1; D is ambiguous. CDR3 length: 13 residues. Per germline, CDR1 SGHTS and CDR2 YDEGEE. V lost 4 bases to trimming and J lost 3 bases, with 10 bases between them.

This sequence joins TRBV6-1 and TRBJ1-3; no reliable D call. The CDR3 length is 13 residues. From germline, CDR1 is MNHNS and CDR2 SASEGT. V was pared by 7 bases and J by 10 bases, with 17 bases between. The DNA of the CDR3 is TGTGCCAGCACTCTAGAAGGAGGTGTTACCATATATTTT. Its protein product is CASTLEGGVTIYF.

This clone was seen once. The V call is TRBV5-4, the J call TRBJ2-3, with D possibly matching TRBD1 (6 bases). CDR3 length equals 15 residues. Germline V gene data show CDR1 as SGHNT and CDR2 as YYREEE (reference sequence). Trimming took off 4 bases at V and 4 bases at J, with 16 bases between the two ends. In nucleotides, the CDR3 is TGTGCCAGCAGCACAAGGACAGCAGGGGCAGATACGCAGTATTTT. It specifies CASSTRTAGADTQYF.

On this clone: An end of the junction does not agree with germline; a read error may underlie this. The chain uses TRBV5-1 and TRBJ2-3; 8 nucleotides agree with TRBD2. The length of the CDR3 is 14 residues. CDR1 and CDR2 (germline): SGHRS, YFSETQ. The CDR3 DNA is TGCGCCTGCAGTCCTAGCGGGAGCACAGATACGCAGTATTTT. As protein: CACSPSGSTDTQYF.

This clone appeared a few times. The CDR3 nucleotides read TGTGCCATCAGGGTGACTAGCGGGGACAATGAGCAGTTCTTC. It translates to CAIRVTSGDNEQFF. The gene calls are TRBV10-3 and TRBJ2-1, with 11 positions matching TRBD2. This CDR3 has 14 residues. Trimming took 6 bases from V and 5 from J; bases not matched to a gene: 3. Germline CDR1 reads ENHRY; CDR2 reads SYGVKD.

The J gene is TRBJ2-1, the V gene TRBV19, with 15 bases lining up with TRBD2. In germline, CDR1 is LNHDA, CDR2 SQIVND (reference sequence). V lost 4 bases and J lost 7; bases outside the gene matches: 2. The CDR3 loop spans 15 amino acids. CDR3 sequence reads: CASSTGTSGRNEQFF. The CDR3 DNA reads TGTGCCAGTAGTACCGGGACTAGCGGGAGGAATGAGCAGTTCTTC.

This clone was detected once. The CDR3 reads CASSPGADTEAFF. The CDR3 DNA reads as TGTGCCAGCTCACCAGGGGCGGACACTGAAGCTTTCTTT. The rearrangement links TRBV18 to TRBJ1-1; D is possibly TRBD1 (5 bases). The CDR3 runs to 13 residues. The V end was cut by 2 bases, the J end by 3 bases, with 7 bases between. The germline CDR1 and CDR2 sequences are KGHSH and LQKENI. Based on the CDR3 plus reference TRBV18 and TRBJ1-1, the full variable domain is NAGVMQNPRHLVRRRGQEARLRCSPMKGHSHVYWYRQLPEEGLKFMVYLQKENIIDESGMPKERFSAEFPKEGPSILRIQQVVRGDSAAYFCASSPGADTEAFFGQGTRLTVV.

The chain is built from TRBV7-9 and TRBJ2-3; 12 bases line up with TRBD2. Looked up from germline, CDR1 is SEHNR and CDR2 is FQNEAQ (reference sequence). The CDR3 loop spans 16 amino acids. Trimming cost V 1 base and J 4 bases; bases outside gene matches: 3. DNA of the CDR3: TGTGCCAGCAGCTTAGGACTAGCGGGAGAATCAGATACGCAGTATTTT. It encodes CASSLGLAGESDTQYF.

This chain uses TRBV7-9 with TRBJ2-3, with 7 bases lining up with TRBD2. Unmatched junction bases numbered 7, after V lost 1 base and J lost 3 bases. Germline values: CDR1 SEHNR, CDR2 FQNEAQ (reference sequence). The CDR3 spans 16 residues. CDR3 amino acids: CASSLDVGAGTDTQYF. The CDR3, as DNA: TGTGCCAGCAGCTTAGACGTGGGAGCGGGAACAGATACGCAGTATTTT.

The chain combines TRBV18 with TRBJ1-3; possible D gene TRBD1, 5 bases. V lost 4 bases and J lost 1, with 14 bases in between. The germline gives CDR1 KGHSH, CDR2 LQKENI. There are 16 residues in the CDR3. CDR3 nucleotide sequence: TGTGCCAGCTCACGGGCCGATCCAGGGTCTGGAAACACCATATATTTT. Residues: CASSRADPGSGNTIYF. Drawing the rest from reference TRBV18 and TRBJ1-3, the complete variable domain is NAGVMQNPRHLVRRRGQEARLRCSPMKGHSHVYWYRQLPEEGLKFMVYLQKENIIDESGMPKERFSAEFPKEGPSILRIQQVVRGDSAAYFCASSRADPGSGNTIYFGEGSWLTVV.

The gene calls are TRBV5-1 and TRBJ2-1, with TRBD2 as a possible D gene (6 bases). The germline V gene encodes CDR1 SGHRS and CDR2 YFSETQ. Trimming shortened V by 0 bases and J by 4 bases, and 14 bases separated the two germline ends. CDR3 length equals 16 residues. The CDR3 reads CASSLVGLALYNEQFF. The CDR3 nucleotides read TGCGCCAGCAGCTTGGTGGGACTGGCGCTGTACAATGAGCAGTTCTTC.

The CDR3 protein is CASSYTNTGELFF. The CDR3 region has the DNA TGTGCCAGCAGCTACACGAACACCGGGGAGCTGTTTTTT. The chain combines TRBV5-8 with TRBJ2-2; D is ambiguous. The V gene's germline CDR1 is SGHTS and CDR2 YDEGEE. V lost 3 bases and J 0 bases, leaving 3 bases between the germline ends. The CDR3 runs 13 residues.

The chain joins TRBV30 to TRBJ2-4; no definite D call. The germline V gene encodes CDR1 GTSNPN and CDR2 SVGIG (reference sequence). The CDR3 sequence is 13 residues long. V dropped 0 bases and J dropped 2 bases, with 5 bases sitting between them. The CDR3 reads CAWSVGSKNIQYF. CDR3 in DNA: TGTGCCTGGAGTGTTGGGTCCAAAAACATTCAGTACTTC.

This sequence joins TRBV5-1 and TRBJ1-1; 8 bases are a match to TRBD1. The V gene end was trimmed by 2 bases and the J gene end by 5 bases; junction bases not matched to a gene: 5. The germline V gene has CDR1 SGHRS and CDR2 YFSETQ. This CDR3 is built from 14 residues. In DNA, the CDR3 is TGCGCCAGCAGCTTTCAGGGGGCGATAACTGAAGCTTTCTTT. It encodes CASSFQGAITEAFF.

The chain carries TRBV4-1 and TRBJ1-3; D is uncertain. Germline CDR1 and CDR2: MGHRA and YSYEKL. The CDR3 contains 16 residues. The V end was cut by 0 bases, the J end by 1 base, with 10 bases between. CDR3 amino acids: CASSQDHGSSGNTIYF. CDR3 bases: TGCGCCAGCAGCCAAGATCACGGATCATCTGGAAACACCATATATTTT.

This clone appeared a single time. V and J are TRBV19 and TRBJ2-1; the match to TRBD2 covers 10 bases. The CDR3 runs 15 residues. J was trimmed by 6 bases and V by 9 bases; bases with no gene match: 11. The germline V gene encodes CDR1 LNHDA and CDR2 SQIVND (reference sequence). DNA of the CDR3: TGTGCCAGCAAAGCGGGAGGGCCTATAATCAATGAGCAGTTCTTC. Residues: CASKAGGPIINEQFF.

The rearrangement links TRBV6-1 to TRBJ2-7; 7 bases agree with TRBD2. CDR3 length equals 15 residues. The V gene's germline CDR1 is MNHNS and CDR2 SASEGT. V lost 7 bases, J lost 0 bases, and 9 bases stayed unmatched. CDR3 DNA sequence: TGTGCCAGCAATCCAAACGGGGGGAGCTCCTACGAGCAGTACTTC. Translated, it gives CASNPNGGSSYEQYF.

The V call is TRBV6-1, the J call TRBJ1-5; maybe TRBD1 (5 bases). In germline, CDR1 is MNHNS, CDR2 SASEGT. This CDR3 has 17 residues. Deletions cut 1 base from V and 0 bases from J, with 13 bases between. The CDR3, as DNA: TGTGCCAGCAGTGAAGATTGGGGGTTCAGTAGCAATCAGCCCCAGCATTTT. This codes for CASSEDWGFSSNQPQHF.

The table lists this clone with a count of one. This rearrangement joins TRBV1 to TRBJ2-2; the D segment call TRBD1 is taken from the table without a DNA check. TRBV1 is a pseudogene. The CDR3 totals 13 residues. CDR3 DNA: TGCACCAGCATGGGTAGGGGCACCGGGGAGCTGTTTTTT. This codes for CTSMGRGTGELFF.

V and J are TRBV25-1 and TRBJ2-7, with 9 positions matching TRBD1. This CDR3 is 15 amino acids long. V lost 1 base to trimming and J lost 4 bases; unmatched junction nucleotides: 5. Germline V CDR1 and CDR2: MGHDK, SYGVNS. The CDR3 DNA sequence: TGTGCCAGCAGTGAATTTAGACAGGGGGTGTACGAGCAGTACTTC. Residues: CASSEFRQGVYEQYF.

The CDR3 DNA is TGTGCCAGCAGTTACTACGGGACTAGCGATTACAATGAGCAGTTCTTC. It is translated as CASSYYGTSDYNEQFF. The chain recombines TRBV6-5 with TRBJ2-1; 10 nucleotides agree with TRBD2. V trimming: 1 base; J trimming: 4 bases; junction bases outside the gene matches: 4. The CDR3 length is 16 residues. The germline gives CDR1 MNHEY, CDR2 SVGAGI.

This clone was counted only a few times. CDR3 DNA: TGTGCCAGCAGTTCGCTTTCGGGAGGGCCTAGTGAGCAGTTCTTC. Translation gives CASSSLSGGPSEQFF. This chain uses TRBV6-6 with TRBJ2-1, with TRBD2 matching over 8 bases. The germline V gene encodes CDR1 MNHNY and CDR2 SVGAGI (reference sequence). J was trimmed by 9 bases and V by 4 bases; bases with no gene match: 11. The CDR3 totals 15 residues.

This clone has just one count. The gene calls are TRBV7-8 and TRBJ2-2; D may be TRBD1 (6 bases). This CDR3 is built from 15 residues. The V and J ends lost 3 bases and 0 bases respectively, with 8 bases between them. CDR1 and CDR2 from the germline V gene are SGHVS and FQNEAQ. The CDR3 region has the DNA TGTGCCAGCAGCTTCGGGACATCGAACACCGGGGAGCTGTTTTTT. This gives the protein CASSFGTSNTGELFF.

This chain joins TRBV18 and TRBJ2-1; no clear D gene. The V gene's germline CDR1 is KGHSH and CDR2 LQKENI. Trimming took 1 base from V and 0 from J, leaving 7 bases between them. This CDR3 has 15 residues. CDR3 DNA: TGTGCCAGCTCACCACTTGAGAGCTCCTACAATGAGCAGTTCTTC. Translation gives CASSPLESSYNEQFF.

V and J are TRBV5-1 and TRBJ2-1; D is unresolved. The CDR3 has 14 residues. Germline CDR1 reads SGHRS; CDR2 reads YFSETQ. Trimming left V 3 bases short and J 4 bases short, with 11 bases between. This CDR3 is CASSSSVFYNEQFF. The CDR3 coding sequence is TGCGCCAGCAGCTCATCTGTGTTTTACAATGAGCAGTTCTTC.

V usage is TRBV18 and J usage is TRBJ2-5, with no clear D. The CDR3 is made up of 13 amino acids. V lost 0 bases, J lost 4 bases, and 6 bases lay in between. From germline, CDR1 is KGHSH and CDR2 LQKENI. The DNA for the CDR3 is TGTGCCAGCTCACCACCGGTCCGAGAGACCCAGTACTTC. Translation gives CASSPPVRETQYF.

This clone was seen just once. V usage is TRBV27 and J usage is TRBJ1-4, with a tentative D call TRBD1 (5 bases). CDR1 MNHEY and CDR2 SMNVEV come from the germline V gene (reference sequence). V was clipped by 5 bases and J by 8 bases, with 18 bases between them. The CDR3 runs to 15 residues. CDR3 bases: TGTGCCAGCAGTATCGGGGACCGACCGGGGGAAAAACTGTTTTTT. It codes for CASSIGDRPGEKLFF.